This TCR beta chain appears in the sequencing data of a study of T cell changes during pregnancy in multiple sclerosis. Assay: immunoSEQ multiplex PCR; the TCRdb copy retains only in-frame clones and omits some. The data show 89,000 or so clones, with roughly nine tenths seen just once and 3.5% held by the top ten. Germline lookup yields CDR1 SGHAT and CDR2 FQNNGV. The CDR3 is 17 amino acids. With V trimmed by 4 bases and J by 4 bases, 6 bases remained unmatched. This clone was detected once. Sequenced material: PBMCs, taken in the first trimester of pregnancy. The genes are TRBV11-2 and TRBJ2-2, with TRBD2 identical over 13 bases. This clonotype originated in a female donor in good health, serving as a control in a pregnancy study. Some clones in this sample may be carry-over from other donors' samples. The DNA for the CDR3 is TGTGCCAGCAGCTCCGGACTAGCGGGAGTACCCACCGGGGAGCTGTTTTTT. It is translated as CASSSGLAGVPTGELFF.